The text below deals with one T cell receptor beta chain. Its antigen is currently unknown. The CDR3 runs to 14 residues. CDR1 is SGHRS, CDR2 YFSETQ, per germline. V lost 0 bases, J lost 0 bases, and 7 bases lay in between. This PCR relied on a set of 60 Vbeta primers and 13 Jbeta primers. Generated by immunoSEQ multiplex PCR, the TCRdb table keeps only in-frame clones and is missing some. This sample has about 120,000 clones, with 17% found just once. This sample was taken from a study of cytomegalovirus exposure and HLA in healthy donors. Findings and caveats of the study: It was in a later analysis that TCR association rates were seen to vary by HLA locus, highest for DRB1 and lowest for HLA-C.

The chain links TRBV5-1 to TRBJ2-7; D is ambiguous. The sequencing sample was made of PBMCs. This TCR derives from a female donor in good health and CMV-seropositive. In nucleotides, the CDR3 is TGCGCCAGCAGCTTGGACAGTTCCTCCTACGAGCAGTACTTC. Protein sequence: CASSLDSSSYEQYF.